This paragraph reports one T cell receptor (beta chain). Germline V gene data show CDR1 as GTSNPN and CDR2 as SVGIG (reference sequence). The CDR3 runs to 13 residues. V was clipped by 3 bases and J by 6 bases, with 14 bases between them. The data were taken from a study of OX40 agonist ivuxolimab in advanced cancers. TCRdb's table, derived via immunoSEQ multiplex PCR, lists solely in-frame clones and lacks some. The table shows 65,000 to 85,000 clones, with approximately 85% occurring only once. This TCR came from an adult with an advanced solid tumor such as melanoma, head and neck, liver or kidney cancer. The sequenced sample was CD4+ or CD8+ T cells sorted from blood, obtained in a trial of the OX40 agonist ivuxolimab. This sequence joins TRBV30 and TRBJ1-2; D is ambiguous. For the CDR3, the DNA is TGTGCCTGGAGGGCCGGAGGGAGTCATGGCTACACCTTC. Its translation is CAWRAGGSHGYTF.